The 24 T cell receptor beta chains presented below share a single source sample, sequenced in a study of T-cell reconstitution after alpha-beta-depleted transplantation in children. Unique molecular identifiers were incorporated when the TCRbeta library was constructed. TCRdb re-analysed the PCR reads in MiXCR, keeping a single row per CDR3 protein. Altogether 450,000 to 700,000 distinct CDR3 sequences are present, 25% to 30% being singletons, with the ten largest covering 30% to 45%. This specimen consisted of PBMCs, obtained before TCRalphabeta/CD19-depleted stem cell transplant. The receptor set was obtained from a boy in the first two years of life with Wiskott-Aldrich syndrome, due to receive a stem cell transplant.

The rearrangement links TRBV29-1 to TRBJ2-3, with 13 bases identical to TRBD2. The CDR3 has 15 residues. Per the germline V gene, CDR1 is SQVTM and CDR2 is ANQGSEA. J was trimmed by 2 bases and V by 6 bases; bases with no gene match: 5. CDR3 protein: CSVAGLAGPTDTQYF. The CDR3 bases are TGCAGCGTGGCGGGACTAGCGGGGCCCACAGATACGCAGTATTTT.

The gene calls are TRBV11-3 and TRBJ2-1; possibly TRBD2 for D (5 bases). Germline loops: CDR1 SGHNT, CDR2 YENEEA. Trimming removed 3 bases at V and 8 bases at J, with 11 bases between. The CDR3 extends over 13 amino acids. The CDR3 nucleotides read TGTGCCAGCAGCTTGGAGGCCCCCGATGAGCAGTTCTTC. It yields the protein CASSLEAPDEQFF.

This clonotype was seen a few times. The genes are TRBV7-9 and TRBJ1-1; tentatively, D is TRBD1 (6 bases). The CDR3 length is 14 residues. The V end was cut by 5 bases, the J end by 7 bases, with 17 bases between. CDR1 and CDR2 from the germline V gene are SEHNR and FQNEAQ (reference sequence). CDR3 coding DNA: TGTGCCAGCAGCCACCGCCCCCAGGGGATTGAAGCTTTCTTT. Amino acids: CASSHRPQGIEAFF.

The V call is TRBV12-3 or TRBV12-4, the J call TRBJ1-5, with a possible D match to TRBD1 (5 bases). This CDR3 spans 16 amino acids. With 5 bases removed from V and 6 bases from J, the gap between germline ends came to 20 bases. Here the CDR3 DNA reads TGTGCCAGCAGTCCTGCCGGGACGGGGCGAGGTCAGCCCCAGCATTTT. It translates to CASSPAGTGRGQPQHF.

This clonotype was detected only a few times. This sequence joins TRBV20-1 and TRBJ2-1, with D perhaps being TRBD1 or TRBD2 (5 bases each). Germline V CDR1 and CDR2: DFQATT, SNEGSKA (reference sequence). Trimming stripped 0 bases from V and 5 bases from J, with 11 bases between. This CDR3 has 14 amino acids. The CDR3 region has the DNA TGCAGTGCTAGAGAGGGGACGCTACACAATGAGCAGTTCTTC. Its translation is CSAREGTLHNEQFF.

This clonotype turned up a few times. This sequence joins TRBV6-5 and TRBJ2-3, with D hard to call. V was trimmed by 0 bases and J by 4 bases, leaving 5 bases between them. This CDR3 spans 13 amino acids. Germline V gene lookup returns CDR1 MNHEY and CDR2 SVGAGI. CDR3 region: CASSYSNSDTQYF. Written as DNA, the CDR3 is TGTGCCAGCAGTTACTCGAATTCAGATACGCAGTATTTT.

The chain has TRBV12-3 or TRBV12-4 and TRBJ1-5, with TRBD1 as a possible D gene (5 bases). This CDR3 contains 15 residues. V shed 3 bases and J shed 2 bases, with 11 bases lying between them. CDR3 DNA: TGTGCCAGCAGTTTCGTGAGGGGTGGCAATCAGCCCCAGCATTTT. This sequence encodes CASSFVRGGNQPQHF.

This clonotype was seen a few times. The gene calls are TRBV24-1 and TRBJ2-1, with D perhaps matching TRBD1 or TRBD2 (5 bases each). The V end lost 0 bases, the J end lost 0 bases, and 14 bases lay between the germline ends. Germline lookup yields CDR1 KGHDR and CDR2 SFDVKD. The length of the CDR3 is 18 residues. CDR3: CATSDLKNRDGSYNEQFF. The CDR3 coding sequence is TGTGCCACCAGTGATTTGAAGAATCGGGACGGCTCCTACAATGAGCAGTTCTTC.

The J gene is TRBJ1-1, the V gene TRBV29-1; D is undetermined. CDR3 length: 14 residues. CDR1 and CDR2 from the germline V gene are SQVTM and ANQGSEA. Trimming removed 4 bases at V and 8 bases at J, with 20 bases between. The chain's CDR3 is CSVVRQSIPSEAFF. DNA of the CDR3: TGCAGCGTTGTCAGACAATCCATCCCGAGCGAAGCTTTCTTT.

This clonotype was observed a handful of times. This rearrangement joins TRBV20-1 to TRBJ2-5; 10 bases match TRBD2. From germline, CDR1 is DFQATT and CDR2 SNEGSKA (reference sequence). There are 15 residues in the CDR3. Trimming cost V 5 bases and J 2 bases; bases outside gene matches: 8. The CDR3, as DNA: TGCAGTGCTCCTCCCGGGACTAGCGCACAAGAGACCCAGTACTTC. Translated: CSAPPGTSAQETQYF.

The V gene is TRBV18, the J gene TRBJ2-3, with no clear D. This CDR3 contains 14 residues. From germline, CDR1 is KGHSH and CDR2 LQKENI. Trimming cost V 2 bases and J 4 bases, with 10 bases left between them. The CDR3 coding sequence is TGTGCCAGCTCACCAAAAGGGTCTCCAGATACGCAGTATTTT. Protein sequence: CASSPKGSPDTQYF.

This clonotype occurred a few times. This chain joins TRBV7-3 and TRBJ2-7; D may match TRBD1 or TRBD2 (5 bases each). This CDR3 comprises 14 residues. Trimming removed 2 bases from V and 2 bases from J, with 10 bases in between. Germline-derived CDR1 and CDR2 are SGHTA and FQGTGA. The CDR3 is CASSLLGPTYEQYF. The CDR3 DNA sequence: TGTGCCAGCAGCTTACTGGGACCTACCTACGAGCAGTACTTC.

This clonotype was counted only a few times. The V gene is TRBV10-3, the J gene TRBJ2-7; D unresolved. Trimming shortened V by 2 bases and J by 7 bases, and 18 bases separated the two germline ends. The V gene's germline CDR1 is ENHRY and CDR2 SYGVKD. CDR3 length: 15 amino acids. CDR3 amino acids: CAISEKQALFREQYF. In nucleotides, the CDR3 is TGTGCCATCAGTGAGAAACAAGCTCTCTTCCGAGAGCAGTACTTC.

J is TRBJ2-5 and V is TRBV6-5; D is perhaps TRBD2 (5 bases). Trimming left V 0 bases short and J 3 bases short, with 11 bases between. Per the germline V gene, CDR1 is MNHEY and CDR2 is SVGAGI. The CDR3 has 15 amino acids. CDR3 amino acids: CASSYSRRAEETQYF. The CDR3 DNA reads as TGTGCCAGCAGTTACTCGAGGCGGGCGGAAGAGACCCAGTACTTC.

J is TRBJ2-1 and V is TRBV20-1, with 7 bases aligning to TRBD1. After removal of 5 bases from V and 8 bases from J, the junction contained 15 bases not matched to a gene. Germline V lookup: CDR1 DFQATT, CDR2 SNEGSKA (reference sequence). The CDR3 covers 15 residues. CDR3 bases: TGCAGTGCTCTGCAACTAGGGGGCCCACCTCATGAGCAGTTCTTC. Translating it yields CSALQLGGPPHEQFF.

This chain links TRBV5-1 with TRBJ2-7, with 9 bases fitting TRBD2. The ends lost 0 bases at V and 2 bases at J; junction bases unmatched: 12. Germline CDR1 SGHRS, CDR2 YFSETQ. This CDR3 is built from 18 residues. Here the CDR3 DNA reads TGCGCCAGCAGCTTGGCTAGCGGGGAGTCTCCCCTTCCCTACGAGCAGTACTTC. This sequence encodes CASSLASGESPLPYEQYF.

This chain uses TRBV12-3 or TRBV12-4 with TRBJ2-7, with 10 bases matching TRBD2. After removal of 5 bases from V and 4 bases from J, the junction contained 5 bases not matched to a gene. This CDR3 has 14 amino acids. The CDR3 loop reads CASSPQTSGYEQYF. CDR3 DNA: TGTGCCAGCAGTCCCCAGACTAGCGGGTACGAGCAGTACTTC.

There are a few counts of this clonotype. The gene calls are TRBV9 and TRBJ2-2; the D gene is possibly TRBD2 (5 bases). V dropped 0 bases and J dropped 1 base, with 7 bases sitting between them. CDR1 SGDLS and CDR2 YYNGEE come from the germline V gene. The CDR3 loop spans 15 amino acids. In DNA, the CDR3 is TGTGCCAGCAGCGTAGCCGCGGGGAACACCGGGGAGCTGTTTTTT. This translates into CASSVAAGNTGELFF.

The V gene is TRBV20-1, the J gene TRBJ2-3; tentative D call: TRBD1 (6 bases). The CDR3 length is 15 residues. Germline lookup yields CDR1 DFQATT and CDR2 SNEGSKA (reference sequence). V was clipped by 2 bases and J by 3 bases, with 15 bases between them. The CDR3 sequence is CSARYVQGRTDTQYF. The CDR3 bases are TGCAGTGCTAGATATGTGCAGGGGCGGACAGATACGCAGTATTTT.

This chain uses TRBV5-1 with TRBJ2-3, with 13 bases lining up with TRBD2. CDR3 length equals 17 residues. Germline trimming cut 4 bases from V and 3 bases from J; bases unmatched to any gene: 8. Germline assignment: CDR1 SGHRS and CDR2 YFSETQ. The CDR3, as DNA: TGCGCCAGCAGCAGGGGACTAGCGGGAAGAGGTACAGATACGCAGTATTTT. Translated: CASSRGLAGRGTDTQYF.

The chain combines TRBV20-1 with TRBJ2-3; no clear D. Trimming stripped 5 bases from V and 0 bases from J, with 12 bases between. CDR3 length: 14 amino acids. CDR1 is DFQATT, CDR2 SNEGSKA, per germline (reference sequence). DNA of the CDR3: TGCAGTGCTCGATTGACTGGGAGCACAGATACGCAGTATTTT. It codes for CSARLTGSTDTQYF.

This clonotype was seen a handful of times. The CDR3 region is CASSPRAESTDTQYF. The DNA for the CDR3 is TGCGCCAGCAGCCCCCGGGCGGAGAGCACAGATACGCAGTATTTT. J is TRBJ2-3 and V is TRBV5-1; D gene uncertain. The germline V and J ends were trimmed by 4 bases and 0 bases, with 12 bases remaining between them. Germline CDR1 is SGHRS and CDR2 is YFSETQ. There are 15 residues in the CDR3.

This clonotype has only a few counts. The chain links TRBV19 to TRBJ1-2, with 7 positions matching TRBD1. There are 17 residues in the CDR3. Germline CDR1 and CDR2: LNHDA and SQIVND (reference sequence). Trimming at V came to 4 bases and at J to 2 bases, leaving 13 bases not matched to a gene. CDR3 residues: CASSNGFGGGGNYGYTF. The CDR3 coding sequence is TGTGCCAGTAGTAATGGTTTTGGAGGGGGCGGCAACTATGGCTACACCTTC.

V is TRBV5-1 and J is TRBJ1-2, with D perhaps matching TRBD1 (5 bases). The V and J ends lost 0 bases and 6 bases respectively, with 15 bases between them. The germline gives CDR1 SGHRS, CDR2 YFSETQ. The CDR3 runs to 15 residues. CDR3 sequence (DNA): TGCGCCAGCAGCTTGGTGGCAGGGAGGGAAAATGGCTACACCTTC. Encoded protein: CASSLVAGRENGYTF.